These 24 T cell receptor beta chains were all obtained from the same sample, sequenced in a study of T-cell reconstitution after alpha-beta-depleted transplantation in children. Preparation of the TCRbeta library involved a method that used unique molecular identifiers. Each CDR3 protein is one row after TCRdb ran MiXCR on the PCR reads. The sample has a few hundred thousand distinct CDR3 sequences; around 21% are singletons. Sample: PBMCs from the stem cell graft donor, taken from the stem cell graft. These receptors were obtained from a human donor who donated a stem cell graft to a child with acute myeloid leukemia.

This chain uses TRBV29-1 with TRBJ2-7; D is possibly TRBD2 (6 bases). Trimming cost V 5 bases and J 5 bases, with 10 bases left between them. The CDR3 loop spans 11 amino acids. Germline lookup yields CDR1 SQVTM and CDR2 ANQGSEA. The CDR3 is CSVRDFDEQYF. As DNA, the CDR3 is TGCAGCGTTCGGGACTTCGACGAGCAGTACTTC.

The chain couples TRBV5-1 to TRBJ2-1; TRBD1 matches at 7 bases. The CDR3 extends over 16 amino acids. V gave up 2 bases and J gave up 5 bases; unmatched junction bases: 10. Germline V gene data show CDR1 as SGHRS and CDR2 as YFSETQ. The CDR3 nucleotides read TGCGCCAGCAGCTTAGATACAGGGGTCCAAAACAATGAGCAGTTCTTC. Its protein product is CASSLDTGVQNNEQFF.

The V gene is TRBV20-1, the J gene TRBJ1-5; TRBD1 matches at 7 bases. Trimming took 5 bases from V and 5 from J; bases not matched to a gene: 15. CDR1 DFQATT and CDR2 SNEGSKA come from the germline V gene (reference sequence). This CDR3 region has 16 residues. The CDR3 DNA follows: TGCAGTGCTGAGACTGACGGGACAGCAATAGATCAGCCCCAGCATTTT. Translated: CSAETDGTAIDQPQHF.

This clonotype was detected a few times. The rearrangement links TRBV7-6 to TRBJ2-7, with 7 nucleotides matching TRBD1. The CDR3 contains 13 residues. Trimming took 3 bases from V and 5 from J; bases not matched to a gene: 4. The germline gives CDR1 SGHVS, CDR2 FNYEAQ. The CDR3 nucleotides are TGTGCCAGCAGCTTCCGACAGGGCCACGAGCAGTACTTC. Translated, it gives CASSFRQGHEQYF. The variable domain in full, completed from reference TRBV7-6 and TRBJ2-7, reads GAGVSQSPRYKVTKRGQDVALRCDPISGHVSLYWYRQALGQGPEFLTYFNYEAQQDKSGLPNDRFSAERPEGSISTLTIQRTEQRDSAMYRCASSFRQGHEQYFGPGTRLTVT.

This chain uses TRBV6-6 with TRBJ2-5; D unresolved. CDR1 is MNHNY and CDR2 is SVGAGI in the germline V gene (reference sequence). V was cut by 7 bases and J by 9 bases, with 18 bases left in between. The CDR3 has 13 amino acids. CDR3 residues: CASKDVQLKAQYF. The CDR3 region has the DNA TGTGCCAGCAAGGATGTACAGCTCAAGGCCCAGTACTTC.

This clonotype appeared a few times. This sequence joins TRBV28 and TRBJ2-3; 8 positions agree with TRBD2. Trimming cost V 2 bases and J 4 bases; bases outside gene matches: 8. CDR1 is MDHEN and CDR2 is SYDVKM in the germline V gene. The CDR3 sequence is 16 residues long. The DNA for the CDR3 is TGTGCCAGCAGTTTAGGTAGGGGACTAGATCCAGATACGCAGTATTTT. This sequence encodes CASSLGRGLDPDTQYF.

This sequence joins TRBV18 and TRBJ1-4, with 7 bases identical to TRBD1. V dropped 3 bases and J dropped 5; count of bases not matched to a gene: 6. Per germline, CDR1 KGHSH and CDR2 LQKENI. This CDR3 has 15 residues. This CDR3 is CASSPLGQTNEKLFF. The CDR3 region has the DNA TGTGCCAGCTCACCGCTGGGACAGACAAATGAAAAACTGTTTTTT.

The chain employs TRBV7-9 and TRBJ2-7; the match to TRBD2 covers 7 bases. V gave up 1 base and J gave up 10 bases; unmatched junction bases: 10. The germline CDR1 and CDR2 sequences are SEHNR and FQNEAQ (reference sequence). CDR3 size: 14 residues. In DNA form, the CDR3 reads TGTGCCAGCAGCTTAGGCGACGTAGCGGGTACCCAGTACTTC. It encodes CASSLGDVAGTQYF.

This clonotype has only a few counts. This chain uses TRBV20-1 with TRBJ2-2, with D possibly called TRBD1 or TRBD2 (5 bases each). V lost 5 bases, J lost 5 bases, and 9 bases lay in between. CDR1 is DFQATT, CDR2 SNEGSKA, per germline (reference sequence). This CDR3 is 12 amino acids long. The CDR3 DNA is TGCAGTGCTCCCGAGGGGACCGGGGAGCTGTTTTTT. This sequence encodes CSAPEGTGELFF.

The sample holds many counts of this clonotype. J is TRBJ2-7 and V is TRBV20-1; D remains unclear. Germline V lookup: CDR1 DFQATT, CDR2 SNEGSKA (reference sequence). The CDR3 totals 15 residues. The V end lost 0 bases, the J end lost 2 bases, and 14 bases lay between the germline ends. The CDR3 region is CSARDSSGGAYEQYF. The DNA of the CDR3 is TGCAGTGCTAGAGATAGTTCGGGCGGAGCCTACGAGCAGTACTTC.

This clonotype occurred a few times. V and J are TRBV28 and TRBJ2-3; tentative D call: TRBD2 (6 bases). Germline V gene sequence: CDR1 MDHEN, CDR2 SYDVKM. The V end lost 6 bases, the J end lost 2 bases, and 24 bases lay between the germline ends. This CDR3 has 18 amino acids. As DNA, the CDR3 is TGTGCCAGCAGCCCGCACATCGGGAGCCACCCTAACACAGATACGCAGTATTTT. The encoded protein is CASSPHIGSHPNTDTQYF.

The CDR3: CASSPGTFTYEQYF. For the CDR3, the DNA is TGTGCCAGCAGTCCTGGGACTTTCACCTACGAGCAGTACTTC. The genes are TRBV12-3 or TRBV12-4 and TRBJ2-7, with D maybe TRBD2 (6 bases). This CDR3 region has 14 residues. Trimming removed 5 bases at V and 2 bases at J, with 13 bases between.

This clonotype was picked up many times. The genes are TRBV29-1 and TRBJ2-7; TRBD2 agrees at 10 bases. This CDR3 comprises 14 residues. The V gene's germline CDR1 is SQVTM and CDR2 ANQGSEA. Germline trimming cut 4 bases from V and 2 bases from J; bases unmatched to any gene: 5. CDR3: CSVAGTSAAYEQYF. CDR3 nucleotides: TGCAGCGTTGCAGGGACTAGCGCCGCCTACGAGCAGTACTTC.

The rearrangement joins TRBV29-1 to TRBJ2-7; 11 nucleotides agree with TRBD2. CDR3 length: 12 residues. Germline values: CDR1 SQVTM, CDR2 ANQGSEA. J lost 7 bases, V lost 6 bases, and 5 bases had no gene match. The CDR3 protein is CSVTGTSGEQYF. The CDR3 DNA follows: TGCAGCGTCACCGGGACTAGCGGAGAGCAGTACTTC.

This clonotype was found a few times. The chain uses TRBV24-1 and TRBJ2-1, with 8 bases identical to TRBD2. With V trimmed by 9 bases and J by 5 bases, 8 bases remained unmatched. CDR1 KGHDR and CDR2 SFDVKD come from the germline V gene. The CDR3 length is 14 residues. The CDR3: CATLLREGNNEQFF. The CDR3 coding sequence is TGTGCCACCCTTTTACGGGAGGGAAACAATGAGCAGTTCTTC.

In its sample, this clonotype was seen many times. The chain couples TRBV12-3 or TRBV12-4 to TRBJ2-1; TRBD1 aligns across 9 bases. The CDR3 is made up of 16 amino acids. Trimming took 5 bases from V and 1 from J; bases not matched to a gene: 6. The CDR3 nucleotides read TGTGCCAGCAGTGGGCCGGGACAGGGTTCCTACAATGAGCAGTTCTTC. Translation gives CASSGPGQGSYNEQFF.

The chain is built from TRBV5-1 and TRBJ2-7; no definite D call. The CDR3 totals 15 residues. Trimming cost V 4 bases and J 2 bases, with 16 bases left between them. Looked up from germline, CDR1 is SGHRS and CDR2 is YFSETQ. The CDR3 region has the DNA TGCGCCAGCAGCGCAATTTTGGGTACCCCCTACGAGCAGTACTTC. Translation gives CASSAILGTPYEQYF.

This clonotype was counted ten times or more. An end of the junction differs from the germline gene, which may be a read error. The genes are TRBV5-1 and TRBJ2-1; 8 positions agree with TRBD2. The CDR3 covers 13 residues. CDR1 SGHRS and CDR2 YFSETQ come from the germline V gene. The CDR3 region is CASSLAGNNEQFF. CDR3 sequence (DNA): TGTGCCAGCAGTTTAGCGGGAAACAATGAGCAGTTCTTC.

This clonotype came up a few times. This chain joins TRBV9 and TRBJ2-2; D is ambiguous. CDR1 and CDR2 from the germline V gene are SGDLS and YYNGEE. The CDR3 loop spans 15 amino acids. V was trimmed by 1 base and J by 0 bases, leaving 7 bases between them. This CDR3 reads CASSVTATNTGELFF. The CDR3 nucleotides read TGTGCCAGCAGCGTAACAGCGACGAACACCGGGGAGCTGTTTTTT. Drawing the rest from reference TRBV9 and TRBJ2-2, the complete variable domain is DSGVTQTPKHLITATGQRVTLRCSPRSGDLSVYWYQQSLDQGLQFLIQYYNGEERAKGNILERFSAQQFPDLHSELNLSSLELGDSALYFCASSVTATNTGELFFGEGSRLTVL.

This clonotype was counted many times. The genes are TRBV4-2 and TRBJ1-2; D might be TRBD1 (6 bases). The CDR3 has 15 amino acids. Germline assignment: CDR1 LGHNA and CDR2 YNFKEQ. The V end lost 4 bases, the J end lost 0 bases, and 12 bases lay between the germline ends. CDR3 residues: CASSPAGTPNYGYTF. Here the CDR3 DNA reads TGTGCCAGCAGCCCTGCAGGGACACCTAACTATGGCTACACCTTC.

This rearrangement joins TRBV7-2 to TRBJ2-1, with D perhaps TRBD2 (5 bases). V dropped 4 bases and J dropped 3 bases, with 13 bases sitting between them. CDR1 SGHTA and CDR2 FQGNSA come from the germline V gene. This CDR3 comprises 15 residues. This CDR3 is CASSSDYGVYNEQFF. The CDR3 DNA is TGTGCCAGCAGCTCTGACTACGGAGTCTACAATGAGCAGTTCTTC.

The chain combines TRBV12-5 with TRBJ2-7, with D hard to call. This CDR3 is built from 12 residues. In germline, CDR1 is LGHNT, CDR2 FRNRAP. Trimming took off 1 base at V and 0 bases at J, with 1 base between the two ends. CDR3 sequence (DNA): TGTGCTAGTGGTTTGGACTCCTACGAGCAGTACTTC. Protein sequence: CASGLDSYEQYF.

This rearrangement joins TRBV4-1 to TRBJ2-1, with 11 bases matching TRBD1. With 0 bases clipped from V and 7 bases from J, the junction kept 8 bases outside the gene matches. From germline, CDR1 is MGHRA and CDR2 YSYEKL. This CDR3 spans 17 amino acids. The CDR3 DNA is TGCGCCAGCAGCCAAGATGGAGGACAGGGGGCGAAAAATGAGCAGTTCTTC. Its protein product is CASSQDGGQGAKNEQFF.

A few counts support this clonotype. The genes are TRBV28 and TRBJ2-3; D remains ambiguous. V lost 8 bases and J 0 bases, leaving 9 bases between the germline ends. Germline CDR1 and CDR2: MDHEN and SYDVKM. The CDR3 sequence is 13 residues long. Here the CDR3 reads CASGLASTDTQYF. CDR3 nucleotides: TGTGCCAGCGGGTTAGCCAGCACAGATACGCAGTATTTT.